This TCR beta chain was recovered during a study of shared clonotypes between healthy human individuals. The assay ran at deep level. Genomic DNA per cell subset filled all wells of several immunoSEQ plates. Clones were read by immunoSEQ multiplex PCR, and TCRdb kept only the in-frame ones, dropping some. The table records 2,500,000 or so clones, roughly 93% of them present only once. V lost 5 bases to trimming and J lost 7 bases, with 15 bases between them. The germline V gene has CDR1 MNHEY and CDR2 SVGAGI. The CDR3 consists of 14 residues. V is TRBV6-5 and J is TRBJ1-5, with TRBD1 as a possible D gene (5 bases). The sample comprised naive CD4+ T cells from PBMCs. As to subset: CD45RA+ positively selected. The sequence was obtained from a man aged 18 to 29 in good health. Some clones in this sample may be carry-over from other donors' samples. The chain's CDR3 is CASSRTGVRQPQHF. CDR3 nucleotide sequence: TGTGCCAGCAGTAGGACGGGGGTTAGGCAGCCCCAGCATTTT.